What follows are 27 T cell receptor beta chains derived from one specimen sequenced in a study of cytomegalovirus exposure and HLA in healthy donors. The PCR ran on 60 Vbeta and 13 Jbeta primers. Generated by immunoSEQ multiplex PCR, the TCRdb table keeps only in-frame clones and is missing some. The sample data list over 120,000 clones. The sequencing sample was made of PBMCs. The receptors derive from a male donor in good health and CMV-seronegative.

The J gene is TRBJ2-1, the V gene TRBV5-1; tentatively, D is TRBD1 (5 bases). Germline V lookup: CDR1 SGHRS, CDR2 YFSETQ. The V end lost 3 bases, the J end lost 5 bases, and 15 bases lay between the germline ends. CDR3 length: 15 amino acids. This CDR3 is CASSSSGSLDNEQFF. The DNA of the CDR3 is TGCGCCAGCAGCTCTTCAGGGTCCCTCGACAATGAGCAGTTCTTC.

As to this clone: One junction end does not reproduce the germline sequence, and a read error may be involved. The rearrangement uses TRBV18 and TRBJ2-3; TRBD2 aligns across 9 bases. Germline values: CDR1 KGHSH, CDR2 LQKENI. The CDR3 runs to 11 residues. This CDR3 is CASSPGLAYFF. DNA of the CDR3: TGTGCCAGCTCACCGGGACTAGCCTACTTTTTT.

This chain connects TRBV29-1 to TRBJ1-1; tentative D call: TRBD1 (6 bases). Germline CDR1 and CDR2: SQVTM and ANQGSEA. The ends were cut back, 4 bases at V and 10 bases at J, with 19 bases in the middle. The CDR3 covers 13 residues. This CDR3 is CSVGFTQGQRAFF. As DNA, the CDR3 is TGCAGCGTTGGGTTCACTCAGGGGCAAAGAGCTTTCTTT.

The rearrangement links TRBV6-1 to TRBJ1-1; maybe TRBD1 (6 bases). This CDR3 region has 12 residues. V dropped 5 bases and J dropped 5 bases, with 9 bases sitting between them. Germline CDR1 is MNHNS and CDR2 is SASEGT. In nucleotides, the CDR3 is TGTGCCAGCAGTTTAGACAGGACTGAAGCTTTCTTT. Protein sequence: CASSLDRTEAFF.

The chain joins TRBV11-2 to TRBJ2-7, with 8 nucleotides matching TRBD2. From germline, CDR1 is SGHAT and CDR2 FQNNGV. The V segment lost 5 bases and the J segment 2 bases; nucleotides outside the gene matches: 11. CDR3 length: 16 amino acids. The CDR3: CASSPRGAGGAYEQYF. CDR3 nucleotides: TGTGCCAGCAGCCCGAGGGGTGCGGGGGGAGCCTACGAGCAGTACTTC.

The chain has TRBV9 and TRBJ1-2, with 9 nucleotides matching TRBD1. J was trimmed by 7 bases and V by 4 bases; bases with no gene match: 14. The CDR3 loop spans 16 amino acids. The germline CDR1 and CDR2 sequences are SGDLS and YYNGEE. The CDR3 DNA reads TGTGCCAGCAGCATCAGGGGGGGACAGGGAGTCTCTGGCTACACCTTC. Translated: CASSIRGGQGVSGYTF. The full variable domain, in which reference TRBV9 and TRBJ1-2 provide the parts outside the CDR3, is DSGVTQTPKHLITATGQRVTLRCSPRSGDLSVYWYQQSLDQGLQFLIQYYNGEERAKGNILERFSAQQFPDLHSELNLSSLELGDSALYFCASSIRGGQGVSGYTFGSGTRLTVV.

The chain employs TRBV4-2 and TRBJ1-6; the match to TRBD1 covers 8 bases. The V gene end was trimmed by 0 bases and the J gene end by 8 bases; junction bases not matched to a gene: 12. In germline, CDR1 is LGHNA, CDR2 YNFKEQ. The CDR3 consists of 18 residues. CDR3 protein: CASSQDIGQGMRDSPLHF. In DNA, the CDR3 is TGTGCCAGCAGCCAAGATATCGGACAGGGCATGAGGGATTCACCCCTCCACTTT.

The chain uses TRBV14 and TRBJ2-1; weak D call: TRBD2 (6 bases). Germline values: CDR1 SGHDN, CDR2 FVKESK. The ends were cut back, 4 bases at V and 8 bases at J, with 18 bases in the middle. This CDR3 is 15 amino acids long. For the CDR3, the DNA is TGTGCCAGCAGCCTGGGCCCGGGGGTTTCGGATGAGCAGTTCTTC. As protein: CASSLGPGVSDEQFF. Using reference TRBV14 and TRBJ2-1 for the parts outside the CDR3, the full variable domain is EAGVTQFPSHSVIEKGQTVTLRCDPISGHDNLYWYRRVMGKEIKFLLHFVKESKQDESGMPNNRFLAERTGGTYSTLKVQPAELEDSGVYFCASSLGPGVSDEQFFGPGTRLTVL.

The CDR3 is CASSYNGGQETQYF. CDR3 nucleotide sequence: TGTGCCAGCAGTTACAACGGGGGCCAAGAGACCCAGTACTTC. The rearrangement joins TRBV6-5 to TRBJ2-5; the D gene is possibly TRBD2 (6 bases). The germline gives CDR1 MNHEY, CDR2 SVGAGI. The CDR3 has 14 residues. Trimming left V 2 bases short and J 1 base short, with 8 bases between.

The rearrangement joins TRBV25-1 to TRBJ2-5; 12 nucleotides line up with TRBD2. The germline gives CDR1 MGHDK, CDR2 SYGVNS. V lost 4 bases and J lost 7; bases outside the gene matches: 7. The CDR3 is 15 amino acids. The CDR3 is CASSATSGGYGTQYF. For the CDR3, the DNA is TGTGCCAGCAGTGCGACTAGCGGGGGATACGGGACCCAGTACTTC.

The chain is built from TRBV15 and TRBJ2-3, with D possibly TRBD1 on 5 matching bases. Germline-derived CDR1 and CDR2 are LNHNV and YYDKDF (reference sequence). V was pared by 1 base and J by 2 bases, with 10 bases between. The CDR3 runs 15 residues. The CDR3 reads CATSRVGAPTDTQYF. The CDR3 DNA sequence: TGTGCCACCAGCAGAGTAGGGGCCCCCACAGATACGCAGTATTTT.

The CDR3 loop is CASSPFQVGGLITEAFF. In DNA, the CDR3 is TGTGCCAGCTCACCTTTCCAGGTGGGGGGATTAATCACTGAAGCTTTCTTT. The chain recombines TRBV18 with TRBJ1-1, with a tentative D call TRBD1 (5 bases). CDR3 length equals 17 residues. Trimming stripped 3 bases from V and 4 bases from J, with 21 bases between. The germline V gene encodes CDR1 KGHSH and CDR2 LQKENI.

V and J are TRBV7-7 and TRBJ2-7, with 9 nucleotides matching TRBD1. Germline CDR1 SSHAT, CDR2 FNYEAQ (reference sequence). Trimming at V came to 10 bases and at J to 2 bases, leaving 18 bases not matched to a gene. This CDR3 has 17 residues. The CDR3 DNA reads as TGTGCCATTGACCGGGACAGGGTGCCAACGAGAACCTACGAGCAGTACTTC. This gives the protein CAIDRDRVPTRTYEQYF.

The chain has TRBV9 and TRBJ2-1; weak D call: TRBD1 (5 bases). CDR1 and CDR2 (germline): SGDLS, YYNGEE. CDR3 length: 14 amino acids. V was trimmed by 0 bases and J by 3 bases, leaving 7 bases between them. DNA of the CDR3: TGTGCCAGCAGCGTAGAGGGGAACTACAATGAGCAGTTCTTC. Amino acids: CASSVEGNYNEQFF. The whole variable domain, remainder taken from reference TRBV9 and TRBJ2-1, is DSGVTQTPKHLITATGQRVTLRCSPRSGDLSVYWYQQSLDQGLQFLIQYYNGEERAKGNILERFSAQQFPDLHSELNLSSLELGDSALYFCASSVEGNYNEQFFGPGTRLTVL.

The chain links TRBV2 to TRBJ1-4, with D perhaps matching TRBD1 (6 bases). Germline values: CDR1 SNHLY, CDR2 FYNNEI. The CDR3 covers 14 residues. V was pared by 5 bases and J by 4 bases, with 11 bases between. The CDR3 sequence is CASSNQGHNEKLFF. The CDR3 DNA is TGTGCCAGCAGTAATCAGGGGCATAATGAAAAACTGTTTTTT.

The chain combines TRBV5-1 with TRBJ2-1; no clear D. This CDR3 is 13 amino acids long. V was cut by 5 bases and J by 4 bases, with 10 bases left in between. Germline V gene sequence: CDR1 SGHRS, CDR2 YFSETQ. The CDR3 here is CASSYEPYNEQFF. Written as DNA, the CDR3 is TGCGCCAGCAGTTACGAGCCGTACAATGAGCAGTTCTTC.

This CDR3 is CASSPATSGGTQYF. The CDR3 DNA is TGTGCCAGCTCACCAGCGACTAGCGGGGGGACGCAGTATTTT. V and J are TRBV18 and TRBJ2-3, with 13 bases fitting TRBD2. The germline V gene has CDR1 KGHSH and CDR2 LQKENI. The CDR3 runs 14 residues. Losses at the gene ends were 2 bases for V and 9 bases for J; bases not matched to a gene: 2.

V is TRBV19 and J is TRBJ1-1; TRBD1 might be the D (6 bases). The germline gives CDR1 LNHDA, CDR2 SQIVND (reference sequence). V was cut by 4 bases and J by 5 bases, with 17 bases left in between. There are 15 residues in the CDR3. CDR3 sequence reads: CASSTIQGGQTEAFF. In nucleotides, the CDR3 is TGTGCCAGTAGTACCATACAGGGAGGGCAAACTGAAGCTTTCTTT.

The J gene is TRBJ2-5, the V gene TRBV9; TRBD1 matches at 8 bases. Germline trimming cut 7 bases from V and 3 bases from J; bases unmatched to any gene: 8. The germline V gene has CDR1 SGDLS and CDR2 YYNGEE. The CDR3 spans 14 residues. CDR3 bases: TGTGCCAGCTCCGGGACAGGCGGAGAAGAGACCCAGTACTTC. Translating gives CASSGTGGEETQYF.

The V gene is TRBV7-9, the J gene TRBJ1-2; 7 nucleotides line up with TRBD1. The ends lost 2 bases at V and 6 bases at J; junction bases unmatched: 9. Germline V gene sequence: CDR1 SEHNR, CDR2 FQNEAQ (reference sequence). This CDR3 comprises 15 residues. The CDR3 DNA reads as TGTGCCAGCAGCTTACCTCGACAGGGAGAAAATGGCTACACCTTC. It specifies CASSLPRQGENGYTF.

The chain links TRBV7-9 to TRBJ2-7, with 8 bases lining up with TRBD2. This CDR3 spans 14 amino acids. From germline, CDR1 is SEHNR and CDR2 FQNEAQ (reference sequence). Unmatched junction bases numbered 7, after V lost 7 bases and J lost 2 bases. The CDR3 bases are TGTGCCAGCACCCTCGGGGGGGACGCCTACGAGCAGTACTTC. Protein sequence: CASTLGGDAYEQYF.

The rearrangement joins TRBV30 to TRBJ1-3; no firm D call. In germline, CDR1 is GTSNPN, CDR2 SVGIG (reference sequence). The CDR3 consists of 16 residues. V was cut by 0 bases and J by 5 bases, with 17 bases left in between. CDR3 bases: TGTGCCTGGAGTGTAAGAGACTACGGCGGGAGAAACACCATATATTTT. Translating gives CAWSVRDYGGRNTIYF.

Here the CDR3 reads CASTRQGGNGYTF. CDR3 coding DNA: TGCGCCAGCACCAGACAGGGTGGGAATGGCTACACCTTC. This chain connects TRBV5-1 to TRBJ1-2; 7 bases are a match to TRBD1. Trimming removed 6 bases from V and 6 bases from J; junction bases left unmatched: 8. The CDR3 sequence is 13 residues long. Germline CDR1 reads SGHRS; CDR2 reads YFSETQ.

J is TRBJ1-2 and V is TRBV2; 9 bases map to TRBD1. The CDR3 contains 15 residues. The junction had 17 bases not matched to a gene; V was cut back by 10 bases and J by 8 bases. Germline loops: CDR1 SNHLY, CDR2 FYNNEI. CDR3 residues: CATTPLRQGGIGYTF. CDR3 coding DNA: TGTGCCACCACCCCCTTACGACAGGGGGGAATCGGCTACACCTTC.

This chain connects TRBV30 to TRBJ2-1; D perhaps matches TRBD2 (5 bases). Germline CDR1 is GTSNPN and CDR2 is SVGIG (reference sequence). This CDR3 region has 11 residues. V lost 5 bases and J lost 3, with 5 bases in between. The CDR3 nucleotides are TGTGCCTGGCGGGGCTACAATGAGCAGTTCTTC. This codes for CAWRGYNEQFF.

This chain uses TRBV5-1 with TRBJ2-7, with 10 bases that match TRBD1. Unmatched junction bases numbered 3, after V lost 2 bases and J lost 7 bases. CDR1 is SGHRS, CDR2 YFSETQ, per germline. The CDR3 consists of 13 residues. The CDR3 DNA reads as TGCGCCAGCAGCTTCGACAGGGGGCAAGAGCAGTACTTC. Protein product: CASSFDRGQEQYF.

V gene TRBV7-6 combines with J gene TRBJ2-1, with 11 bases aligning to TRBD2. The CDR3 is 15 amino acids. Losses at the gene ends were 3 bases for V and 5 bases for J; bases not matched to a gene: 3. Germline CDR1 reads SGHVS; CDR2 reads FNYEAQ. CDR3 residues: CASSFSGGANNEQFF. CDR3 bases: TGTGCCAGCAGCTTTAGCGGGGGGGCCAACAATGAGCAGTTCTTC.